This T cell receptor beta chain originates from a study of blood T cell repertoires in COVID-19. The authors' processing: Cell counts per sample came from amplifying reference gene primers. Method: immunoSEQ multiplex PCR; TCRdb's copy keeps in-frame clones and lacks some. V, J and clone size derive from that table, while D and trimming were established from the DNA sequence. The sample holds 300,000 to 350,000 clones, roughly 90% seen once. The sequenced sample was PBMCs or T cells enriched from blood (not recorded which). This receptor was obtained from a woman between 25 and 40 years old who had recovered from COVID-19.

The DNA of the CDR3 is TGTGCCAGCAGCCCGCCAGAGGGAAGATACGGAAACACCATATATTTT. Translating it yields CASSPPEGRYGNTIYF. V is TRBV13 and J is TRBJ1-3; unclear D gene. The CDR3 runs to 16 residues. Germline V gene lookup returns CDR1 PRHDT and CDR2 FYEKMQ (reference sequence). The V gene lost 5 bases and the J gene lost 4 bases, with 18 bases spanning the gap.